This is a list of T cell receptor beta chains from one sample in a study of T cell clusters in autoimmune cytopenias. After re-calling the multiplex PCR reads, TCRdb lists one entry per CDR3 protein, DNA absent. In total, the table holds nearly 15,000 distinct CDR3 sequences. These same records also appear under a second study, on T cell repertoires in aging, cancer and after chemotherapy.

Sample: peripheral blood. The receptors were sampled from a human donor in good health. Each CDR3 is given with its conserved first and last residue. Fields, in order: J gene, clone size, V gene, CDR3 protein. Clone sizes are given selectively: once, few, many, or a class where the clone is expanded.

J: TRBJ2-2; size: NA; V: TRBV6-5; CDR3: CASSYSGGSNTGELFF
J: TRBJ2-3; size: medium-sized; V: TRBV19; CDR3: CASSASLAGGSDTQYF
J: TRBJ1-4; size: NA; V: TRBV5-5; CDR3: CASSLGGRKNEKLFF
J: TRBJ2-2; size: medium-sized; V: TRBV29-1; CDR3: CSVATSGRPRELFF
J: TRBJ2-1; size: NA; V: TRBV27; CDR3: CASRDRSYNEQFF
J: TRBJ2-1; size: NA; V: TRBV19; CDR3: CASSSRDSLKEQFF
J: TRBJ1-5; size: NA; V: TRBV15; CDR3: CATSRQSYSNQPQHF
J: TRBJ2-3; size: NA; V: TRBV13; CDR3: CASSRILLTQADTQYF
J: TRBJ1-1; size: NA; V: TRBV27; CDR3: CASSLPGREAFF
J: TRBJ2-7; size: NA; V: TRBV15; CDR3: CATSGGLGDYEQYF
J: TRBJ2-1; size: NA; V: TRBV6-4; CDR3: CASSPDRFYNEQFF
J: TRBJ2-7; size: NA; V: TRBV19; CDR3: CASSRGIRNEQYF
J: TRBJ1-2; size: NA; V: TRBV6-5; CDR3: CASSFQQGTLGGYTF
J: TRBJ1-4; size: NA; V: TRBV29-1; CDR3: CSVRRTGGNEKLFF
J: TRBJ2-2; size: NA; V: TRBV6-2/TRBV6-3; CDR3: CASSYSGSGRRTGELFF
J: TRBJ2-3; size: NA; V: TRBV14; CDR3: CASSRYLAGGPRYTDTQYF
J: TRBJ1-1; size: NA; V: TRBV6-2/TRBV6-3; CDR3: CASSYRLGGSSTEAFF
J: TRBJ2-3; size: NA; V: TRBV7-9; CDR3: CASSSSDLQPGSQYF
J: TRBJ1-4; size: NA; V: TRBV10-3; CDR3: CAISRTGAEEKLFF
J: TRBJ2-2; size: NA; V: TRBV27; CDR3: CASSPAIATGELFF
J: TRBJ2-3; size: NA; V: TRBV19; CDR3: CASASLDSSTDTQYF
J: TRBJ2-3; size: NA; V: TRBV27; CDR3: CASSFWRRSTDTQYF
J: TRBJ2-1; size: NA; V: TRBV30; CDR3: CAWSDPGTRAYNEQFF
J: TRBJ2-1; size: NA; V: TRBV11-1; CDR3: CASGLDRANEQFF
J: TRBJ2-7; size: NA; V: TRBV6-5; CDR3: CASSSSGTGGEQYF
J: TRBJ1-4; size: NA; V: TRBV19; CDR3: CASSSGGREKLFF
J: TRBJ2-2; size: NA; V: TRBV28; CDR3: CASNSANTGELFF
J: TRBJ2-2; size: NA; V: TRBV29-1; CDR3: CSGGDTGELFF
J: TRBJ2-3; size: medium-sized; V: TRBV12-3/TRBV12-4; CDR3: CASSLTAGARNTQYF
J: TRBJ1-3; size: NA; V: TRBV30; CDR3: CAWRARDRTYGNTIYF
J: TRBJ2-7; size: NA; V: TRBV7-2; CDR3: CASSSDLDRGEYEQYF
J: TRBJ1-1; size: NA; V: TRBV18; CDR3: CASRTDRGNTEAFF
J: TRBJ1-1; size: NA; V: TRBV30; CDR3: CAWSYSRVAEAFF
J: TRBJ2-5; size: NA; V: TRBV27; CDR3: CASGAMSPQETQYF
J: TRBJ2-1; size: NA; V: TRBV18; CDR3: CASSQGMSYNEQFF
J: TRBJ2-5; size: NA; V: TRBV5-5; CDR3: CASKRPGGETQYF
J: TRBJ2-7; size: NA; V: TRBV19; CDR3: CASSMSPDRSYEQYF
J: TRBJ2-1; size: NA; V: TRBV29-1; CDR3: CSVEVRENWSEQFF
J: TRBJ2-2; size: NA; V: TRBV6-5; CDR3: CASSYWSGRAPGELFF
J: TRBJ1-5; size: NA; V: TRBV15; CDR3: CATSRDRMINQPQHF
J: TRBJ2-1; size: NA; V: TRBV24-1; CDR3: CATSDSRDGGYNEQFF
J: TRBJ2-1; size: NA; V: TRBV5-6; CDR3: CASSLINEQFF
J: TRBJ2-3; size: NA; V: TRBV30; CDR3: CAWSDAKLGDTQYF
J: TRBJ2-2; size: NA; V: TRBV5-6; CDR3: CASSAYGTGNTGELFF
J: TRBJ2-5; size: NA; V: TRBV15; CDR3: CATSAVGKTQYF
J: TRBJ2-3; size: NA; V: TRBV12-3/TRBV12-4; CDR3: CASSSDRLLTDTQYF
J: TRBJ2-1; size: NA; V: TRBV12-3/TRBV12-4; CDR3: CASSLDSLAGVNEQFF
J: TRBJ2-7; size: medium-sized; V: TRBV19; CDR3: CASSMAVGPYEQYF
J: TRBJ2-2; size: medium-sized; V: TRBV12-3/TRBV12-4; CDR3: CASSRLVGTGELFF
J: TRBJ1-4; size: NA; V: TRBV6-5; CDR3: CASSYTMGGGNEKLFF